One sample yielded the 14 T cell receptor beta chains listed below, sequenced in a study of blood T cell repertoires in COVID-19. The protocol was immunoSEQ multiplex PCR, while the TCRdb copy is restricted to in-frame clones and leaves out a portion. The table has fewer than 500,000 clones, just over 85% seen once. Sequencing was done on a sample of peripheral blood. These receptors came from a woman in her twenties or thirties with active or convalescent COVID-19.

J is TRBJ2-7 and V is TRBV7-6; 7 nucleotides align to TRBD2. V shed 3 bases, J shed 7 bases, and the junction held 15 bases outside the gene matches. Germline CDR1 SGHVS, CDR2 FNYEAQ. The CDR3 runs to 16 residues. The CDR3, as DNA: TGTGCCAGCAGCTTGACACGTCAGCAGGGAGGGAAAGAGCAGTACTTC. Its translation: CASSLTRQQGGKEQYF.

This clone was seen only once. CDR3 loop: CASSDTQGAGKLFF. CDR3 bases: TGTGCCAGCAGTGATACCCAGGGGGCAGGAAAACTGTTTTTT. The rearrangement uses TRBV2 and TRBJ1-4, with TRBD1 matching over 8 bases. J lost 10 bases, V lost 3 bases, and 7 bases had no gene match. The germline V gene has CDR1 SNHLY and CDR2 FYNNEI. The CDR3 length is 14 residues. Filled out from reference TRBV2 and TRBJ1-4, the complete variable domain reads EPEVTQTPSHQVTQMGQEVILRCVPISNHLYFYWYRQILGQKVEFLVSFYNNEISEKSEIFDDQFSVERPDGSNFTLKIRSTKLEDSAMYFCASSDTQGAGKLFFGSGTQLSVL.

This clone was counted only a few times. V and J are TRBV2 and TRBJ2-7, with D maybe TRBD2 (5 bases). Germline V gene sequence: CDR1 SNHLY, CDR2 FYNNEI. V was clipped by 6 bases and J by 3 bases, with 12 bases between them. This CDR3 has 13 residues. DNA of the CDR3: TGTGCCAGCAGGGAGGAGCTAGGCTACGAGCAGTACTTC. It encodes CASREELGYEQYF.

This clone was detected only once. This chain connects TRBV5-1 to TRBJ1-4, with D perhaps matching TRBD1 (6 bases). Germline V gene lookup returns CDR1 SGHRS and CDR2 YFSETQ. The CDR3 totals 15 residues. Trimming took off 0 bases at V and 7 bases at J, with 13 bases between the two ends. In nucleotides, the CDR3 is TGCGCCAGCAGCTTGGTGGGGGCGTTAGGTGAAAAACTGTTTTTT. It is translated as CASSLVGALGEKLFF.

The chain employs TRBV5-6 and TRBJ1-1; D perhaps matches TRBD1 (5 bases). From germline, CDR1 is SGHDT and CDR2 YYEEEE. This CDR3 has 14 residues. V was cut by 1 base and J by 1 base, with 8 bases left in between. CDR3 loop: CASSLRGRNTEAFF. CDR3 DNA: TGTGCCAGCAGCTTGAGGGGTCGGAACACTGAAGCTTTCTTT.

The V and J genes are TRBV27 and TRBJ2-7; 7 bases align to TRBD1. Germline trimming cut 3 bases from V and 3 bases from J; bases unmatched to any gene: 8. The CDR3 has 15 residues. CDR1 MNHEY and CDR2 SMNVEV come from the germline V gene (reference sequence). CDR3 bases: TGTGCCAGCAGTTTCTCGGGACAGTTAGACTACGAGCAGTACTTC. Translation: CASSFSGQLDYEQYF.

V and J are TRBV5-4 and TRBJ2-1; 13 positions agree with TRBD2. V was pared by 0 bases and J by 4 bases, with 7 bases of the junction left unmatched. Germline lookup yields CDR1 SGHNT and CDR2 YYREEE (reference sequence). The CDR3 loop spans 18 amino acids. The CDR3 coding sequence is TGTGCCAGCAGCTTGGGGCGGACTAGCGGGAGCGGGTACAATGAGCAGTTCTTC. Its translation: CASSLGRTSGSGYNEQFF.

The gene calls are TRBV19 and TRBJ1-2, with D perhaps TRBD1 (5 bases). V lost 6 bases to trimming and J lost 2 bases, with 19 bases between them. Germline V gives CDR1 LNHDA, CDR2 SQIVND (reference sequence). The CDR3 runs 16 residues. The CDR3 is CASRPWEASGNYGYTF. In DNA, the CDR3 is TGTGCCAGTAGACCGTGGGAAGCCTCAGGGAACTATGGCTACACCTTC.

The chain employs TRBV10-3 and TRBJ1-3; 10 bases fit TRBD1. CDR3 length: 18 amino acids. CDR1 is ENHRY and CDR2 is SYGVKD in the germline V gene. The V gene end was trimmed by 4 bases and the J gene end by 8 bases; junction bases not matched to a gene: 17. DNA of the CDR3: TGTGCCATCAGTGGACCCCTTGACAGGGGGCAGATGGGGGACACCATATATTTT. Protein sequence: CAISGPLDRGQMGDTIYF.

The chain links TRBV29-1 to TRBJ2-7; D might be TRBD2 (6 bases). The CDR3 consists of 14 residues. Trimming pared 3 bases from V and 3 bases from J, leaving 15 bases between. CDR1 SQVTM and CDR2 ANQGSEA come from the germline V gene. CDR3 nucleotide sequence: TGCAGCGTTGAGTCAGCGGGTCCCAACTACGAGCAGTACTTC. This sequence encodes CSVESAGPNYEQYF.

The chain recombines TRBV7-7 with TRBJ2-5; weak D call: TRBD2 (5 bases). The V gene's germline CDR1 is SSHAT and CDR2 FNYEAQ (reference sequence). The CDR3 totals 13 residues. V gave up 4 bases and J gave up 2 bases, with 8 bases separating them. This chain's CDR3 is CASSWSGQETQYF. The CDR3 nucleotides read TGTGCCAGCAGCTGGTCGGGACAAGAGACCCAGTACTTC. The full variable domain, its missing parts supplied by reference TRBV7-7 and TRBJ2-5, is GAGVSQSPRYKVTKRGQDVTLRCDPISSHATLYWYQQALGQGPEFLTYFNYEAQPDKSGLPSDRFSAERPEGSISTLTIQRTEQRDSAMYRCASSWSGQETQYFGPGTRLLVL.

This chain joins TRBV28 and TRBJ1-2; 8 bases fit TRBD1. The germline V gene encodes CDR1 MDHEN and CDR2 SYDVKM. V lost 7 bases to trimming and J lost 3 bases; unmatched junction nucleotides: 10. The CDR3 length is 15 residues. CDR3 bases: TGTGCCAGCAACGTACCCGGACAGGGACACTATGGCTACACCTTC. This codes for CASNVPGQGHYGYTF.

The rearrangement uses TRBV7-2 and TRBJ2-7; 9 bases fit TRBD2. Germline V gene data show CDR1 as SGHTA and CDR2 as FQGNSA. CDR3 length: 17 amino acids. Trimming cost V 2 bases and J 5 bases; bases outside gene matches: 13. CDR3 sequence reads: CASSLLGSGGVRHEQYF. CDR3 nucleotides: TGTGCCAGCAGCTTATTAGGTAGCGGGGGAGTTCGCCACGAGCAGTACTTC.

The chain has TRBV5-8 and TRBJ1-6; TRBD1 matches at 7 bases. From germline, CDR1 is SGHTS and CDR2 YDEGEE. CDR3 size: 15 residues. Trimming removed 4 bases from V and 3 bases from J; junction bases left unmatched: 4. The CDR3 is CASSVRDSYNSPLHF. The CDR3, as DNA: TGTGCCAGCAGCGTCCGGGACAGCTATAATTCACCCCTCCACTTT.